The T cell receptor beta chain under discussion was sequenced for a study of glioma-infiltrating T cells (dated by TCRdb to the mid-2010s). Broadly, across the study: Low-grade gliomas were represented by WHO grade II oligodendrogliomas or astrocytomas, and glioblastomas were represented by WHO grade IV tumors that were sampled at initial rather than recurrent diagnosis. Glioma patients received dexamethasone for six or fewer days before surgery. For blood libraries, the target was about 4- to 11-fold sequencing coverage of approximately 1 million peripheral T cells. TCR alpha- and beta-chain repertoires were sequenced from glioma tissue, non-neoplastic brain tissue and matched peripheral blood mononuclear cells. To gauge divergence between tissue and blood T-cell populations, every tissue-infiltrating repertoire was compared against the peripheral blood repertoire from the same patient. The paired cohort was made up of three low-grade glioma patients, several primary glioblastoma patients and three non-glioma patients who contributed non-neoplastic brain tissue. Broad study findings and their caveats: Tissue and blood shared very few CDR3 sequences, a result attributed to high CDR3 diversity and limited sampling. A signature set of shared blood CDR3 motifs marked patients with low tissue-blood divergence and was depleted in highly divergent patients. VJ-independent divergence between tissue and blood was lower than expected in non-neoplastic patients but higher than expected in all gliomas, particularly low-grade gliomas. Group comparisons were based on small numbers of patients: three non-neoplastic, three low-grade glioma and 7 to 9 glioblastoma patients.

Immediately after resection, surgical brain or tumor specimens were cryofrozen in liquid nitrogen, with peripheral blood cells collected concurrently. The iRepertoire nested amplicon-rescue multiplex PCR (arm-PCR) platform was used to amplify TCR alpha and beta CDR3 regions from RNA. For one-step reverse transcription and amplification, roughly 100-450 ng of tissue mRNA or PBMC total RNA was used as input. Following bead purification, Illumina adapters were added through a secondary multiplex PCR, and the libraries were then gel-purified between 200 and 400 bp. Libraries carried internal 6-nucleotide barcodes used for demultiplexing. Sequencing of libraries was performed on an Illumina MiSeq with 2x220 or 2x250 nucleotide paired-end reads. The paper's data handling went like this. Paired reads were merged with FLASH 1.2.11 and aligned to the GRCh37 human genome with BWA-MEM before extracting TRA and TRB reads. An IMGT-derived reference of cassette sequences and CDR3 motifs, with pseudogenes included, was used for V and J assignment. Reads were translated in three frames, and productive CDR3s were defined as those with a C...FGXG motif and no stop codons. Unique combinations of V-J cassette pair and CDR3 amino acid sequence were defined as clonotypes. Filtering of reads was based on Hamming distance, with the threshold set by the sequence error rate of each sample in mapped regions. In-frame beta chains were kept once TCRdb had trimmed the public reads at Q25 with fastp and called clones with MiXCR. Entries are consolidated by CDR3 protein sequence, retaining the most common genes and DNA. In this record, the V and J calls reflect TCRdb's handling and not the investigators' own analysis. This sample gives roughly 350,000 distinct CDR3 sequences in total; roughly 41% of them show up just once. About 12% of the sample belongs to the ten largest clones.

Trimming removed 5 bases from V and 2 bases from J, leaving 9 bases between the germline ends. CDR1 MNHEY and CDR2 SMNVEV were looked up in the germline V gene (reference sequence). CDR3 length: 13 amino acids, cysteine to phenylalanine. Just the 39-base CDR3 DNA is kept, in frame starting at base 1. There are many counts of this clonotype. It has no known antigen specificity. Base-call qualities are not available, and no considerably larger clone is one nucleotide away. Input material: glioma tissue, nonneoplastic brain tissue, or PBMCs (not recorded which). This clonotype originated in a human donor with low-grade glioma or glioblastoma, undergoing nonglioma brain surgery, or in good health (not recorded which). The chain links TRBV27 with TRBJ2-5; the D gene assignment is ambiguous. The CDR3 region has the sequence CASSLHRQETQYF. The nucleotides are TGTGCCAGCAGTCTCCACAGACAAGAGACCCAGTACTTC.